Presented here are 29 T cell receptor beta chains from one specimen sequenced in a study of T cell changes during pregnancy in multiple sclerosis. The assay was immunoSEQ multiplex PCR, and TCRdb's table has in-frame clones only and misses some. The profile covers tens of thousands of clones, with 80% to 90% appearing a single time and around 7.9% taken by the ten largest. Source: CD8+ T cells from peripheral blood mononuclear cells, taken in the second trimester of pregnancy. These receptors all come from a female donor with multiple sclerosis, enrolled in a pregnancy study.

The chain links TRBV19 to TRBJ1-1; possible D gene TRBD1, 6 bases. The V and J ends lost 3 bases and 0 bases respectively, with 14 bases between them. The CDR3 sequence is 16 residues long. Germline CDR1 LNHDA, CDR2 SQIVND (reference sequence). CDR3 protein: CASSMGPGQLNTEAFF. CDR3 nucleotide sequence: TGTGCCAGTAGTATGGGCCCCGGACAGCTGAACACTGAAGCTTTCTTT.

This sequence joins TRBV5-6 and TRBJ2-7; 7 nucleotides line up with TRBD1. Losses at the gene ends were 0 bases for V and 4 bases for J; bases not matched to a gene: 13. CDR3 length equals 17 residues. Germline V CDR1 and CDR2: SGHDT, YYEEEE. This chain's CDR3 is CASSLASSGTAEYEQYF. In DNA, the CDR3 is TGTGCCAGCAGCTTGGCCTCATCGGGGACAGCGGAGTACGAGCAGTACTTC.

The rearrangement joins TRBV4-1 to TRBJ2-1; D call uncertain. The germline V gene encodes CDR1 MGHRA and CDR2 YSYEKL. V gave up 1 base and J gave up 3 bases, with 10 bases separating them. The CDR3 runs to 15 residues. The CDR3 DNA sequence: TGCGCCAGCAGCCAAGTCACTTTTTACTACAATGAGCAGTTCTTC. This translates into CASSQVTFYYNEQFF.

The chain couples TRBV15 to TRBJ1-6, with 7 bases identical to TRBD1. The CDR3 length is 16 residues. The V and J ends lost 5 bases and 9 bases, in that order; junction bases with no gene match: 13. Germline CDR1 LNHNV, CDR2 YYDKDF (reference sequence). CDR3 in DNA: TGTGCCACCAGCTCACAACAGGGGACTGGTTTTTCACCCCTCCACTTT. Translating it yields CATSSQQGTGFSPLHF.

V is TRBV19 and J is TRBJ1-5, with a possible D match to TRBD1 (6 bases). Germline V gene data show CDR1 as LNHDA and CDR2 as SQIVND (reference sequence). The CDR3 has 19 residues. Trimming stripped 0 bases from V and 2 bases from J, with 20 bases between. CDR3 DNA sequence: TGTGCCAGTAGTATAGATCCAGACAGTGCCTCAGGGGGCAATCAGCCCCAGCATTTT. Translation: CASSIDPDSASGGNQPQHF. The entire variable domain, with the rest obtained from reference TRBV19 and TRBJ1-5, is as follows: DGGITQSPKYLFRKEGQNVTLSCEQNLNHDAMYWYRQDPGQGLRLIYYSQIVNDFQKGDIAEGYSVSREKKESFPLTVTSAQKNPTAFYLCASSIDPDSASGGNQPQHFGDGTRLSIL.

The rearrangement joins TRBV30 to TRBJ2-3; D ambiguous. The V end lost 0 bases, the J end lost 7 bases, and 8 bases lay between the germline ends. Germline loops: CDR1 GTSNPN, CDR2 SVGIG (reference sequence). This CDR3 is built from 12 residues. CDR3 coding DNA: TGTGCCTGGAGTGTACAACCATATACGCAGTATTTT. Protein sequence: CAWSVQPYTQYF. The complete variable domain, with remaining parts taken from reference TRBV30 and TRBJ2-3, reads SQTIHQWPATLVQPVGSPLSLECTVEGTSNPNLYWYRQAAGRGLQLLFYSVGIGQISSEVPQNLSASRPQDRQFILSSKKLLLSDSGFYLCAWSVQPYTQYFGPGTRLTVL.

V and J are TRBV10-3 and TRBJ1-1; TRBD1 matches at 9 bases. This CDR3 is built from 14 residues. Germline loops: CDR1 ENHRY, CDR2 SYGVKD. The junction had 5 bases not matched to a gene; V was cut back by 7 bases and J by 2 bases. CDR3 in amino acids: CAITPGQGNTEAFF. CDR3 bases: TGTGCCATCACCCCGGGACAGGGTAACACTGAAGCTTTCTTT.

The chain recombines TRBV6-5 with TRBJ2-1; D gene unclear. Between the trimmed V and J ends, which lost 2 bases and 2 bases, there was a span of 4 bases. The germline V gene has CDR1 MNHEY and CDR2 SVGAGI. This CDR3 is built from 13 residues. CDR3 bases: TGTGCCAGCAGTTACGGCACCTACAATGAGCAGTTCTTC. This gives the protein CASSYGTYNEQFF.

The chain links TRBV7-9 to TRBJ1-1; D might be TRBD1 (5 bases). V lost 1 base, J lost 7 bases, and 16 bases lay in between. The CDR3 runs to 15 residues. CDR1 SEHNR and CDR2 FQNEAQ come from the germline V gene (reference sequence). Here the CDR3 reads CASSLGEGITVEAFF. In DNA, the CDR3 is TGTGCCAGCAGCTTAGGGGAGGGGATAACCGTTGAAGCTTTCTTT.

The chain is built from TRBV19 and TRBJ2-7; no definite D call. V was shortened by 3 bases and J by 0 bases, with 6 bases between the two germline ends. From germline, CDR1 is LNHDA and CDR2 SQIVND (reference sequence). This CDR3 region has 13 residues. The CDR3: CASSMVSSYEQYF. The CDR3, as DNA: TGTGCCAGTAGTATGGTCAGCTCCTACGAGCAGTACTTC.

This chain uses TRBV9 with TRBJ2-7; 8 bases agree with TRBD2. V shed 2 bases, J shed 0 bases, and the junction held 4 bases outside the gene matches. The CDR3 length is 15 residues. Germline lookup yields CDR1 SGDLS and CDR2 YYNGEE. In nucleotides, the CDR3 is TGTGCCAGCAGCGTGAGCGGGGGACACTCCTACGAGCAGTACTTC. Residues: CASSVSGGHSYEQYF.

The chain couples TRBV6-5 to TRBJ1-3; no reliable D call. The CDR3 runs 13 residues. Germline V gives CDR1 MNHEY, CDR2 SVGAGI. V lost 1 base and J lost 8, with 9 bases in between. CDR3 nucleotide sequence: TGTGCCAGCAGTTACTATGGGGAGGACACCATATATTTT. Residues: CASSYYGEDTIYF.

This clone was recorded many times. The rearrangement links TRBV6-4 to TRBJ2-3, with 9 positions matching TRBD2. CDR3 length: 15 amino acids. Looked up from germline, CDR1 is MRHNA and CDR2 is SNTAGT. V shed 3 bases and J 0 bases; nucleotides not matched to a gene: 1. CDR3 nucleotide sequence: TGTGCCAGCAGTGAGCTAGCGGGGAGCACAGATACGCAGTATTTT. Amino acids: CASSELAGSTDTQYF.

The chain's CDR3 is CASNAGTDTGELFF. The DNA of the CDR3 is TGTGCCAGCAATGCCGGGACAGACACCGGGGAGCTGTTTTTT. This sequence joins TRBV6-4 and TRBJ2-2; TRBD1 matches 7 bases. The V and J ends lost 7 bases and 3 bases, in that order; junction bases with no gene match: 5. The CDR3 consists of 14 residues. CDR1 and CDR2 from the germline V gene are MRHNA and SNTAGT.

The V call is TRBV29-1, the J call TRBJ1-4, with 7 bases lining up with TRBD1. Trimming at V came to 7 bases and at J to 8 bases, leaving 13 bases not matched to a gene. CDR1 and CDR2 (germline): SQVTM, ANQGSEA. The CDR3 is 14 residues long. The CDR3 sequence: CSAIQGEVEEKLFF. CDR3 DNA sequence: TGCAGCGCCATCCAGGGGGAGGTAGAAGAAAAACTGTTTTTT. Full variable domain (remainder filled in from reference TRBV29-1 and TRBJ1-4): SAVISQKPSRDICQRGTSLTIQCQVDSQVTMMFWYRQQPGQSLTLIATANQGSEATYESGFVIDKFPISRPNLTFSTLTVSNMSPEDSSIYLCSAIQGEVEEKLFFGSGTQLSVL.

V and J are TRBV7-9 and TRBJ1-1, with TRBD1 identical over 7 bases. The germline CDR1 and CDR2 sequences are SEHNR and FQNEAQ (reference sequence). The CDR3 runs to 14 residues. V lost 5 bases and J lost 1; bases outside the gene matches: 4. The CDR3 DNA sequence: TGTGCCAGCAGCCCCCGGGACAGGAACACTGAAGCTTTCTTT. Translated: CASSPRDRNTEAFF. Together with reference TRBV7-9 and TRBJ1-1, the CDR3 gives the full variable domain: DTGVSQNPRHKITKRGQNVTFRCDPISEHNRLYWYRQTLGQGPEFLTYFQNEAQLEKSRLLSDRFSAERPKGSFSTLEIQRTEQGDSAMYLCASSPRDRNTEAFFGQGTRLTVV.

CDR3 DNA sequence: TGTGCCAGCAGCCCTGGACTAGCGGGGGTTGTATGGGAGACCCAGTACTTC. It specifies CASSPGLAGVVWETQYF. V usage is TRBV9 and J usage is TRBJ2-5, with 13 bases identical to TRBD2. The CDR3 totals 17 residues. V lost 4 bases to trimming and J lost 5 bases; unmatched junction nucleotides: 11. Looked up from germline, CDR1 is SGDLS and CDR2 is YYNGEE.

The chain uses TRBV28 and TRBJ2-3; possible D gene TRBD2, 5 bases. Germline V gene sequence: CDR1 MDHEN, CDR2 SYDVKM. The CDR3 totals 13 residues. Trimming cost V 3 bases and J 9 bases, with 13 bases left between them. As DNA, the CDR3 is TGTGCCAGCAGTTTTAGCGTGGAAGGGACGCAGTATTTT. Its protein product is CASSFSVEGTQYF.

CDR3 coding DNA: TGTGCCAGCAGCTTGACTCCCATTGGGGCAGATGAAAAACTGTTTTTT. Residues: CASSLTPIGADEKLFF. This chain connects TRBV5-4 to TRBJ1-4, with D possibly being TRBD1 (5 bases). The germline CDR1 and CDR2 sequences are SGHNT and YYREEE (reference sequence). Trimming pared 1 base from V and 6 bases from J, leaving 16 bases between. The CDR3 runs to 16 residues.

This chain connects TRBV9 to TRBJ2-1; 9 positions match TRBD2. With 3 bases clipped from V and 4 bases from J, the junction kept 5 bases outside the gene matches. The germline V gene has CDR1 SGDLS and CDR2 YYNGEE. The CDR3 loop spans 15 amino acids. CDR3 sequence: CASSERGAGYNEQFF. In nucleotides, the CDR3 is TGTGCCAGCAGCGAGCGGGGGGCGGGTTACAATGAGCAGTTCTTC.

The chain employs TRBV6-5 and TRBJ2-7; 8 positions match TRBD2. The CDR3 contains 15 residues. The V gene end was trimmed by 0 bases and the J gene end by 4 bases; junction bases not matched to a gene: 5. CDR1 is MNHEY and CDR2 is SVGAGI in the germline V gene. CDR3 sequence reads: CASSYSAGEGYEQYF. DNA of the CDR3: TGTGCCAGCAGTTACTCAGCGGGAGAAGGGTACGAGCAGTACTTC.

CDR3 nucleotides: TGTGCCAGCAGGGATGGACAGGGGGACACCGGGGAGCTGTTTTTT. Protein sequence: CASRDGQGDTGELFF. The V gene is TRBV6-4, the J gene TRBJ2-2; TRBD1 aligns across 10 bases. Per germline, CDR1 MRHNA and CDR2 SNTAGT. J was trimmed by 3 bases and V by 6 bases; bases with no gene match: 4. This CDR3 region has 15 residues.

V and J are TRBV6-5 and TRBJ1-6; D is unresolved. The CDR3 covers 14 residues. The V gene lost 1 base and the J gene lost 7 bases, with 8 bases spanning the gap. The germline CDR1 and CDR2 sequences are MNHEY and SVGAGI. CDR3 nucleotides: TGTGCCAGCAGTTACTACGTGGGCAATTCACCCCTCCACTTT. Amino acid sequence: CASSYYVGNSPLHF.

The chain's CDR3 is CASSGALETQYF. The CDR3 nucleotides are TGTGCCAGCAGCGGGGCCCTCGAGACCCAGTACTTC. The chain couples TRBV9 to TRBJ2-5; D uncertain. CDR1 SGDLS and CDR2 YYNGEE come from the germline V gene. This CDR3 is built from 12 residues. V lost 3 bases to trimming and J lost 5 bases, with 8 bases between them. Together with reference TRBV9 and TRBJ2-5, the CDR3 gives the full variable domain: DSGVTQTPKHLITATGQRVTLRCSPRSGDLSVYWYQQSLDQGLQFLIQYYNGEERAKGNILERFSAQQFPDLHSELNLSSLELGDSALYFCASSGALETQYFGPGTRLLVL.

This clone was observed once. CDR3 sequence: CASSYGTSPRNEQFF. The DNA for the CDR3 is TGTGCCAGCAGTTACGGGACTTCTCCAAGGAATGAGCAGTTCTTC. This chain uses TRBV4-2 with TRBJ2-1, with D possibly TRBD2 on 6 matching bases. Germline V lookup: CDR1 LGHNA, CDR2 YNFKEQ. This CDR3 region has 15 residues. Trimming took off 6 bases at V and 7 bases at J, with 19 bases between the two ends.

The rearrangement links TRBV21-1 to TRBJ2-1; the table's D call TRBD2 went unverified against the DNA. TRBV21-1 is given as a pseudogene. This CDR3 spans 20 amino acids. The CDR3 loop is CASSKEGTSGGRVSYNEQFF. The CDR3 bases are TGTGCCAGCAGCAAAGAGGGGACTAGCGGGGGGCGGGTGTCCTACAATGAGCAGTTCTTC.

The chain carries TRBV6-1 and TRBJ1-4, with D unresolved. Trimming took off 0 bases at V and 7 bases at J, with 9 bases between the two ends. The germline V gene encodes CDR1 MNHNS and CDR2 SASEGT. This CDR3 has 14 residues. The CDR3 reads CASSEAATPEKLFF. For the CDR3, the DNA is TGTGCCAGCAGTGAAGCTGCGACACCTGAAAAACTGTTTTTT.

This clone was counted once. The gene calls are TRBV11-2 and TRBJ2-7; the D gene is possibly TRBD2 (6 bases). In germline, CDR1 is SGHAT, CDR2 FQNNGV. Between the trimmed V and J ends, which lost 0 bases and 6 bases, there was a span of 9 bases. The CDR3 is made up of 13 amino acids. The chain's CDR3 is CASSLETRIEQYF. In nucleotides, the CDR3 is TGTGCCAGCAGCTTAGAGACTAGAATCGAGCAGTACTTC. Variable domain in full (rest from reference TRBV11-2 and TRBJ2-7): EAGVAQSPRYKIIEKRQSVAFWCNPISGHATLYWYQQILGQGPKLLIQFQNNGVVDDSQLPKDRFSAERLKGVDSTLKIQPAKLEDSAVYLCASSLETRIEQYFGPGTRLTVT.

The rearrangement links TRBV5-8 to TRBJ1-5; possibly TRBD1 for D (5 bases). Trimming left V 4 bases short and J 2 bases short, with 16 bases between. There are 16 residues in the CDR3. Germline CDR1 reads SGHTS; CDR2 reads YDEGEE. The CDR3 protein is CASSPSFRGGNQPQHF. The DNA of the CDR3 is TGTGCCAGCAGCCCATCCTTTCGGGGGGGCAATCAGCCCCAGCATTTT. Based on the CDR3 plus reference TRBV5-8 and TRBJ1-5, the full variable domain is EAGVTQSPTHLIKTRGQQATLRCSPISGHTSVYWYQQALGLGLQFLLWYDEGEERNRGNFPPRFSGRQFPNYSSELNVNALELEDSALYLCASSPSFRGGNQPQHFGDGTRLSIL.